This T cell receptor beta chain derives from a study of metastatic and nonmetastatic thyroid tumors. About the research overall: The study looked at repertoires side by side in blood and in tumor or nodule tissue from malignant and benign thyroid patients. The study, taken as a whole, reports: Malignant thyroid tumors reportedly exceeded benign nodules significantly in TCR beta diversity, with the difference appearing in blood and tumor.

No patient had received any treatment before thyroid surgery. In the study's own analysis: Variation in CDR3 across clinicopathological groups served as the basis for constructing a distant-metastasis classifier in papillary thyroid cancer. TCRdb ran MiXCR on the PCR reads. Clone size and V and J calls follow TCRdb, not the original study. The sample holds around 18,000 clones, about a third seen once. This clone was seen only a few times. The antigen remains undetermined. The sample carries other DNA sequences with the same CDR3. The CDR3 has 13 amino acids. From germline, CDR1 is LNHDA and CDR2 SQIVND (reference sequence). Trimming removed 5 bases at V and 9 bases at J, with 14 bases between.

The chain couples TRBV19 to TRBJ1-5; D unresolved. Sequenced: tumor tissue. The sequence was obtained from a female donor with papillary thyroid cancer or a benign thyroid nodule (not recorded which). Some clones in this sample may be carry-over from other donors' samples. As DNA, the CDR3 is TGTGCCAGTAGTCTTACGGGAAGGCTGCCCCAGCATTTT. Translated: CASSLTGRLPQHF.